This TCR beta chain originates from a study of blood T cell repertoires in COVID-19. Whole-study context: PBMCs, B-cell-depleted T cells, or T cells provided the cDNA or gDNA that made up the material.

Trimming took 0 bases from V and 2 from J; bases not matched to a gene: 1. This CDR3 region has 15 residues. The germline gives CDR1 MNHEY, CDR2 SVGAGI. Original processing methods: Scientists estimated how many nucleated cells there were by amplifying reference gene primers. The assay was immunoSEQ multiplex PCR, and TCRdb's table has in-frame clones only and misses some. The D gene and trimming were derived from the DNA, and the V and J assignments and clone size from that table. Among approximately 150,000 clones listed, approximately 84% were seen once. V usage is TRBV6-5 and J usage is TRBJ2-7; 10 nucleotides match TRBD1. The sequenced sample consisted of peripheral blood. The TCR sequence derives from a woman over 75 with acute or convalescent COVID-19. The CDR3 region is CASSYSGQGAYEQYF. The CDR3 DNA reads as TGTGCCAGCAGTTACTCTGGACAGGGGGCCTACGAGCAGTACTTC.